A single sample gave rise to the 30 T cell receptor beta chains below, sequenced in a study of T-cell memory formation after mild COVID-19. TCRdb ran MiXCR on the 5' RACE reads and lists one entry per CDR3 protein. The repertoire holds a few hundred thousand distinct CDR3 sequences, 21% seen once, with about 12% in the top ten. Sequencing was carried out using PBMCs or a T cell subset sorted from them (not recorded which). These receptors came from an adult woman who had mild COVID-19 (a few samples of this study predate the infection). Cell type and time point are not known.

On this clonotype itself: This clone may be a read error of a much larger clone one base away. The chain couples TRBV12-3 or TRBV12-4 to TRBJ2-3, with D uncertain. This CDR3 spans 12 amino acids. CDR3 coding DNA: TGTGCCAGCAGGGAAAGCACAGATAAGCAGTATTTT. Encoded protein: CASRESTDKQYF.

This clonotype was observed a handful of times. This rearrangement joins TRBV18 to TRBJ2-1; D gene unclear. The CDR3 is 14 residues long. V shed 6 bases and J shed 4 bases, with 13 bases lying between them. Germline values: CDR1 KGHSH, CDR2 LQKENI. The CDR3 sequence: CASSPASTYNEQFF. DNA of the CDR3: TGTGCCAGCTCCCCGGCCTCAACATACAATGAGCAGTTCTTC.

In this sample, this clonotype turned up a few times. This chain joins TRBV29-1 and TRBJ2-3, with D possibly matching TRBD2 (6 bases). V was clipped by 2 bases and J by 2 bases, with 14 bases between them. This CDR3 region has 15 residues. Germline V gives CDR1 SQVTM, CDR2 ANQGSEA. In DNA form, the CDR3 reads TGCAGCGTTGAAAGATCTAGGGACTTCACAGATACGCAGTATTTT. Amino acid sequence: CSVERSRDFTDTQYF.

Ten or more counts support this clonotype. The chain has TRBV11-2 and TRBJ2-3; D gene unclear. V lost 1 base and J lost 5, with 4 bases in between. CDR1 is SGHAT and CDR2 is FQNNGV in the germline V gene. The CDR3 sequence is 12 residues long. CDR3 sequence (DNA): TGTGCCAGCAGCTTAGCGGTAGATACGCAGTATTTT. Amino acid sequence: CASSLAVDTQYF.

The V call is TRBV7-9, the J call TRBJ1-2, with a tentative D call TRBD1 (6 bases). CDR1 SEHNR and CDR2 FQNEAQ come from the germline V gene (reference sequence). With 2 bases removed from V and 4 bases from J, the gap between germline ends came to 14 bases. This CDR3 contains 15 residues. The CDR3 coding sequence is TGTGCCAGCAGCTTAACAGGGAGGGATGTCTATGGCTACACCTTC. Amino acid sequence: CASSLTGRDVYGYTF.

This clonotype was detected a few times. The chain couples TRBV6-5 to TRBJ1-1; no clear D gene. Germline V lookup: CDR1 MNHEY, CDR2 SVGAGI. The CDR3 sequence is 15 residues long. Trimming took 0 bases from V and 1 from J, leaving 9 bases between them. CDR3 in DNA: TGTGCCAGCAGTTACTCGATCCGGCCGAACACTGAAGCTTTCTTT. Translating it yields CASSYSIRPNTEAFF.

The V and J genes are TRBV24-1 and TRBJ2-3; D not resolved. Trimming shortened V by 4 bases and J by 2 bases, and 6 bases separated the two germline ends. Per the germline V gene, CDR1 is KGHDR and CDR2 is SFDVKD. The CDR3 spans 13 residues. The CDR3 region has the DNA TGTGCCACCAGTGAGTCCGACACAGATACGCAGTATTTT. This codes for CATSESDTDTQYF.

With regard to this clonotype: Sequence at one end of the junction differs from germline and may be a read error. The chain recombines TRBV12-5 with TRBJ1-3, with 11 positions matching TRBD1. CDR1 is LGHNT and CDR2 is FRNRAP in the germline V gene. The CDR3 runs to 14 residues. CDR3 sequence reads: CASGFQPGTGGTNF. In DNA, the CDR3 is TGTGCTAGTGGTTTCCAACCCGGGACAGGGGGGACCAATTTT. The full variable domain, completed using reference TRBV12-5 and TRBJ1-3, is DARVTQTPRHKVTEMGQEVTMRCQPILGHNTVFWYRQTMMQGLELLAYFRNRAPLDDSGMPKDRFSAEMPDATLATLKIQPSEPRDSAVYFCASGFQPGTGGTNFGEGSWLTVV.

This clonotype has more than one count but fewer than ten. The V call is TRBV11-2, the J call TRBJ2-1, with D maybe TRBD1 (6 bases). Germline assignment: CDR1 SGHAT and CDR2 FQNNGV. Trimming removed 3 bases at V and 8 bases at J, with 14 bases between. This CDR3 is 14 amino acids long. The CDR3 sequence: CASSLETGFDEQFF. The CDR3 nucleotides read TGTGCCAGCAGCTTGGAGACAGGCTTCGATGAGCAGTTCTTC.

This clonotype was recorded a few times. The chain couples TRBV4-3 to TRBJ2-3, with D maybe TRBD2 (5 bases). There are 15 residues in the CDR3. Trimming took 1 base from V and 6 from J, leaving 14 bases between them. Germline lookup yields CDR1 LGHNA and CDR2 YSLEER. CDR3 DNA: TGCGCCAGCAGCCAAGCACTAGGAACGAGCGATACGCAGTATTTT. This sequence encodes CASSQALGTSDTQYF.

The table lists this clonotype with many counts. This rearrangement joins TRBV12-3 or TRBV12-4 to TRBJ2-1; TRBD2 matches 13 bases. The CDR3 totals 13 residues. J was trimmed by 10 bases and V by 10 bases; bases with no gene match: 7. This CDR3 reads CATRLAGGREQFF. The CDR3 DNA sequence: TGTGCCACGAGACTAGCGGGAGGACGCGAGCAGTTCTTC.

This sequence joins TRBV2 and TRBJ2-5, with a tentative D call TRBD1 (6 bases). V was pared by 6 bases and J by 5 bases, with 10 bases between. CDR1 and CDR2 (germline): SNHLY, FYNNEI. This CDR3 contains 12 residues. CDR3 nucleotides: TGTGCCAGCAGACTCCAGGGGGAGACCCAGTACTTC. Residues: CASRLQGETQYF.

This clonotype has just a few counts. This chain connects TRBV5-4 to TRBJ2-7; 12 nucleotides line up with TRBD1. The CDR3 is made up of 15 amino acids. CDR1 SGHNT and CDR2 YYREEE come from the germline V gene (reference sequence). Trimming cost V 0 bases and J 4 bases; bases outside gene matches: 2. In DNA form, the CDR3 reads TGTGCCAGCAGCTTGGAGGGACAGGGGGCTTACGAGCAGTACTTC. It encodes CASSLEGQGAYEQYF.

This chain uses TRBV19 with TRBJ1-5; D call uncertain. V lost 0 bases to trimming and J lost 6 bases, with 12 bases between them. There are 15 residues in the CDR3. Germline V gene lookup returns CDR1 LNHDA and CDR2 SQIVND (reference sequence). The CDR3 loop is CASSIDVARGQPQHF. The CDR3 coding sequence is TGTGCCAGTAGTATAGATGTAGCCCGGGGTCAGCCCCAGCATTTT.

J is TRBJ2-3 and V is TRBV20-1; maybe TRBD2 (5 bases). Germline loops: CDR1 DFQATT, CDR2 SNEGSKA (reference sequence). The V gene lost 5 bases and the J gene lost 5 bases, with 23 bases spanning the gap. This CDR3 is 16 amino acids long. The CDR3 protein is CSARHPSPGSIDTQYF. The DNA of the CDR3 is TGCAGTGCTCGTCATCCTAGCCCGGGGTCGATAGATACGCAGTATTTT.

J is TRBJ1-2 and V is TRBV30; D call uncertain. The germline V gene encodes CDR1 GTSNPN and CDR2 SVGIG (reference sequence). The length of the CDR3 is 13 residues. Trimming took off 0 bases at V and 4 bases at J, with 9 bases between the two ends. This chain's CDR3 is CAWSVMGPYGYTF. The DNA for the CDR3 is TGTGCCTGGAGTGTAATGGGTCCCTATGGCTACACCTTC.

This chain links TRBV4-3 with TRBJ2-3; D is possibly TRBD1 (5 bases). The CDR3 spans 13 residues. The V gene lost 2 bases and the J gene lost 5 bases, with 8 bases spanning the gap. CDR1 and CDR2 from the germline V gene are LGHNA and YSLEER. Written as DNA, the CDR3 is TGCGCCAGCAGCCAATACAGGAGAGATACGCAGTATTTT. Residues: CASSQYRRDTQYF.

At least ten counts were recorded for this clonotype. The rearrangement uses TRBV12-3 or TRBV12-4 and TRBJ1-3; D unresolved. The CDR3 loop spans 13 amino acids. V gave up 4 bases and J gave up 0 bases, with 4 bases separating them. CDR3 loop: CASSSLSGNTIYF. The CDR3 DNA reads TGTGCCAGCAGTTCCCTCTCTGGAAACACCATATATTTT.

This clonotype has just a few counts. The chain uses TRBV12-3 or TRBV12-4 and TRBJ2-7; 8 bases fit TRBD1. Trimming removed 5 bases from V and 10 bases from J; junction bases left unmatched: 7. The CDR3 spans 12 residues. CDR3: CASSIDRGSQYF. CDR3 nucleotide sequence: TGTGCCAGCAGTATAGACAGGGGCTCACAGTACTTC.

This chain joins TRBV5-5 and TRBJ1-1; D call uncertain. V was pared by 2 bases and J by 2 bases, with 13 bases between. CDR1 and CDR2 (germline): SGHKS, YYEKEE (reference sequence). The CDR3 runs 15 residues. In DNA form, the CDR3 reads TGTGCCAGCAGCTTCCAACAGAAACCCAACACTGAAGCTTTCTTT. Translation gives CASSFQQKPNTEAFF.

This clonotype was detected a few times. V gene TRBV5-1 combines with J gene TRBJ2-7, with TRBD2 as a possible D gene (6 bases). With 0 bases removed from V and 5 bases from J, the gap between germline ends came to 18 bases. In germline, CDR1 is SGHRS, CDR2 YFSETQ. The CDR3 is 16 residues long. CDR3 DNA: TGCGCCAGCAGCTTGGGCGGGGACGGGGCCATGGACGAGCAGTACTTC. Its protein product is CASSLGGDGAMDEQYF.

This chain's CDR3 is CASSQASGGDIQYF. CDR3 nucleotides: TGCGCCAGCAGCCAAGCTAGCGGTGGTGACATTCAGTACTTC. The chain recombines TRBV4-3 with TRBJ2-4, with TRBD2 identical over 7 bases. The CDR3 sequence is 14 residues long. The germline gives CDR1 LGHNA, CDR2 YSLEER. The V segment lost 1 base and the J segment 8 bases; nucleotides outside the gene matches: 5.

Only a few counts were recorded for this clonotype. V and J are TRBV6-6 and TRBJ2-7; TRBD2 agrees at 10 bases. The junction had 10 bases not matched to a gene; V was cut back by 4 bases and J by 7 bases. There are 15 residues in the CDR3. In germline, CDR1 is MNHNY, CDR2 SVGAGI (reference sequence). This CDR3 is CASSWGTSESGEQYF. CDR3 in DNA: TGTGCCAGCAGTTGGGGGACTAGCGAATCGGGGGAGCAGTACTTC.

CDR3 DNA: TGCAGTGCCGGTTCGGACAGAAACTCCTACGAGCAGTACTTC. Amino acids: CSAGSDRNSYEQYF. The J gene is TRBJ2-7, the V gene TRBV20-1, with D tentatively TRBD1 (6 bases). In germline, CDR1 is DFQATT, CDR2 SNEGSKA (reference sequence). The CDR3 runs to 14 residues. V lost 6 bases to trimming and J lost 0 bases, with 15 bases between them.

In this sample, this clonotype turned up many times. This sequence joins TRBV12-3 or TRBV12-4 and TRBJ1-3, with D uncertain. The CDR3 is made up of 15 amino acids. V lost 7 bases and J 0 bases, leaving 13 bases between the germline ends. This CDR3 is CASKKAEHSGNTIYF. Here the CDR3 DNA reads TGTGCCAGCAAGAAGGCCGAGCACTCTGGAAACACCATATATTTT.

V is TRBV29-1 and J is TRBJ2-3; no definite D call. The CDR3 is made up of 10 amino acids. Germline values: CDR1 SQVTM, CDR2 ANQGSEA. The V end was cut by 6 bases, the J end by 3 bases, with 4 bases between. The CDR3 DNA is TGCAGCGTATTAACAGATACGCAGTATTTT. Protein: CSVLTDTQYF.

This sequence joins TRBV6-2 or TRBV6-3 and TRBJ1-4; D is unresolved. Germline V gene data show CDR1 as MNHEY and CDR2 as SVGEGT. Trimming removed 6 bases from V and 8 bases from J, with 13 bases in between. The CDR3 sequence is 13 residues long. CDR3 sequence reads: CASRDPGAEKLFF. The CDR3, as DNA: TGTGCCAGCAGGGACCCAGGCGCCGAAAAACTGTTTTTT.

This clonotype was found many times. The chain carries TRBV12-3 or TRBV12-4 and TRBJ2-7; D not certain. The CDR3 is 12 amino acids. Trimming pared 5 bases from V and 3 bases from J, leaving 8 bases between. For the CDR3, the DNA is TGTGCCAGCAGTCTGTCAGGCTACGAGCAGTACTTC. Translating it yields CASSLSGYEQYF.

The genes are TRBV5-1 and TRBJ2-2, with unresolved D. Trimming stripped 2 bases from V and 4 bases from J, with 9 bases between. CDR3 length equals 14 residues. CDR1 is SGHRS, CDR2 YFSETQ, per germline. The CDR3 region has the DNA TGCGCCAGCAGCTTTAGGGCGGTCACCGGGGAGCTGTTTTTT. Amino acid sequence: CASSFRAVTGELFF.

The chain is built from TRBV12-3 or TRBV12-4 and TRBJ2-7; D not certain. Trimming cost V 2 bases and J 0 bases, with 8 bases left between them. The CDR3 is 14 residues long. The CDR3 coding sequence is TGTGCCAGCAGTTTACCTGGCCACTCCTACGAGCAGTACTTC. Protein: CASSLPGHSYEQYF.